This T cell receptor beta chain was identified in a study of shared clonotypes between healthy human individuals. Turning to the study itself: The donor pool was made up of two women and a few men aged 18 to 49.

Each subset's genomic DNA was shared equally among a number of immunoSEQ plates. Assay used: immunoSEQ multiplex PCR; TCRdb lists only in-frame clones, some missing. The data contain about 490,000 clones, 81% of them singletons. The source material was PBMCs. The clonotype originates from a woman aged 40 to 49 in good health. Some clones in this sample may be carry-over from other donors' samples.

The CDR3 bases are TGTGCCAGCAGTGGCGGGGAGCCTAGCACAGATACGCAGTATTTT. Translated, it gives CASSGGEPSTDTQYF. V is TRBV2 and J is TRBJ2-3, with D possibly being TRBD2 (6 bases). Looked up from germline, CDR1 is SNHLY and CDR2 is FYNNEI. V was clipped by 4 bases and J by 0 bases, with 11 bases between them. This CDR3 has 15 residues.